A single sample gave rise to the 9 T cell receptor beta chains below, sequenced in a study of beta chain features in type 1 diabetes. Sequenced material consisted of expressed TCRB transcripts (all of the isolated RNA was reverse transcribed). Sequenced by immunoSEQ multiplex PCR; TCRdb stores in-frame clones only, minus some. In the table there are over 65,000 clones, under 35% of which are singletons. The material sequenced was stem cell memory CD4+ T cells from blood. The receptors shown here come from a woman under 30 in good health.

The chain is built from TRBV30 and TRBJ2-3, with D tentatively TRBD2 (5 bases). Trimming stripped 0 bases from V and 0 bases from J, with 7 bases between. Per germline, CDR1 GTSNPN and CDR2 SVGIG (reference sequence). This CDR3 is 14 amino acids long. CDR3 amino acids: CAWSVRTSTDTQYF. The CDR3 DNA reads TGTGCCTGGAGTGTACGGACTAGCACAGATACGCAGTATTTT.

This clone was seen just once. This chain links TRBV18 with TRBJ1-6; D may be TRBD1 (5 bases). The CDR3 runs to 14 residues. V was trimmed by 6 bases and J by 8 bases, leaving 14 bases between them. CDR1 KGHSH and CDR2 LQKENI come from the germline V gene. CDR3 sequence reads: CASSQGMQDSPLHF. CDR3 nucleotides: TGTGCCAGCTCCCAGGGTATGCAGGATTCACCCCTCCACTTT.

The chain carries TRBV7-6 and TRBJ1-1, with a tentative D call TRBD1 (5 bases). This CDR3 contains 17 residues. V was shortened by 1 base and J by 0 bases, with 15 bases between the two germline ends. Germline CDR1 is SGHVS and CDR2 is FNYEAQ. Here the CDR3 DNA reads TGTGCCAGCAGCTTAGGACCTGAGTCAGGGTTGAACACTGAAGCTTTCTTT. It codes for CASSLGPESGLNTEAFF.

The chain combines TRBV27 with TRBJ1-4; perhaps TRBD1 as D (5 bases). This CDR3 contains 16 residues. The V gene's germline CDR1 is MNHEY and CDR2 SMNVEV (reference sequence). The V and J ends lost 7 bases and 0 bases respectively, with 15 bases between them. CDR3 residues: CASTTTWTTTNEKLFF. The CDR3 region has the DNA TGTGCCAGCACCACAACTTGGACAACAACTAATGAAAAACTGTTTTTT.

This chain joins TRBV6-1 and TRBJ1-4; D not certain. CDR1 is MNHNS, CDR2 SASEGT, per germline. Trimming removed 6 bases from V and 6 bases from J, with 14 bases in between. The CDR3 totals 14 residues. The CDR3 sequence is CASSHGELDEKLFF. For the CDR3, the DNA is TGTGCCAGCAGCCACGGGGAACTCGATGAAAAACTGTTTTTT.

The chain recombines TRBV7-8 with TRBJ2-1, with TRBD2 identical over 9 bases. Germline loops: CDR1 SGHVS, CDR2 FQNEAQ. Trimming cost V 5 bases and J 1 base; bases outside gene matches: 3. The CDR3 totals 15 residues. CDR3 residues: CASSISGSSYNEQFF. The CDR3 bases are TGTGCCAGCAGCATTAGCGGGAGTTCCTACAATGAGCAGTTCTTC.

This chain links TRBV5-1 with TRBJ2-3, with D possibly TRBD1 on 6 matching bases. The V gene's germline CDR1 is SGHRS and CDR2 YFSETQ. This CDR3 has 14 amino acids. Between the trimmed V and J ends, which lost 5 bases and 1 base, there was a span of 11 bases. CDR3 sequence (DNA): TGCGCCAGCAGACAGGGTCGCGGCACAGATACGCAGTATTTT. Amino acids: CASRQGRGTDTQYF.

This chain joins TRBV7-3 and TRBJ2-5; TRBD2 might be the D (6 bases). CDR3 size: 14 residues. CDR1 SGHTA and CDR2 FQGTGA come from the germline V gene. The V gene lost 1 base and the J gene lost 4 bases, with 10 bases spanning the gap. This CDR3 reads CASSLMGGGETQYF. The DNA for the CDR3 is TGTGCCAGCAGCTTAATGGGGGGAGGAGAGACCCAGTACTTC.

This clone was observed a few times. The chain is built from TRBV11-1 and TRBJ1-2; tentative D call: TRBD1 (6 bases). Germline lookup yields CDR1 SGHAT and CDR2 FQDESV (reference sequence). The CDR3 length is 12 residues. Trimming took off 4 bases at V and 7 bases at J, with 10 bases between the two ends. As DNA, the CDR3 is TGTGCCAGCAGCTCAGGGGCCGGTGGCTACACCTTC. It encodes CASSSGAGGYTF.